This entry lists 25 T cell receptor beta chains sequenced from one sample in a study of beta chain features in type 1 diabetes (dated by TCRdb to 2016 to 2018). Paper-wide results and their limitations: A moderate but significant shortening of TCRB CDR3 length was observed in type 1 diabetes patients in all four CD4+ subsets.

What these receptors recognize is not known. Library preparation was by the immunoSEQ multiplex PCR assay. The entire amount of isolated RNA was reverse transcribed using the High Capacity cDNA Reverse Transcription Kit, so the sequenced TCRB transcripts were expressed ones. The clones in this table, taken by TCRdb from immuneACCESS, are in-frame only. Not every clone is retained; where verified, under half of the shortfall comes from an unresolved V gene, and the cause of the rest is unknown. The sample contains more than 250,000 clones, roughly 21% of them found a single time. The top ten clonotypes cover 0.028% of the sample. Sequenced: naive CD4+ T cells from blood. The sample's cell subset or site, from its label and the paper: true naive CD4+ T cells. These receptors were taken from a woman aged 35 to 49 with type 1 diabetes.

This clone was found a few times. V is TRBV7-3 and J is TRBJ2-3; 7 bases fit TRBD2. The CDR3 loop spans 12 amino acids. J lost 5 bases, V lost 5 bases, and 1 base had no gene match. The V gene's germline CDR1 is SGHTA and CDR2 FQGTGA. The CDR3 loop is CASSRGVDTQYF. For the CDR3, the DNA is TGTGCCAGCAGCCGGGGGGTAGATACGCAGTATTTT.

In its sample, this clone was seen a few times. The rearrangement links TRBV25-1 to TRBJ2-2, with 13 bases that match TRBD2. The CDR3 sequence is 16 residues long. Germline trimming cut 8 bases from V and 4 bases from J; bases unmatched to any gene: 7. CDR1 is MGHDK, CDR2 SYGVNS, per germline. CDR3 coding DNA: TGTGCCAGCGGTGTGACTAGCGGGAGGTCCACCGGGGAGCTGTTTTTT. This gives the protein CASGVTSGRSTGELFF.

The chain is built from TRBV7-2 and TRBJ2-7; 9 nucleotides agree with TRBD2. The CDR3 covers 18 residues. The V gene end was trimmed by 0 bases and the J gene end by 2 bases; junction bases not matched to a gene: 11. Germline V lookup: CDR1 SGHTA, CDR2 FQGNSA. The CDR3 loop reads CASSLAIPLLAGAYEQYF. The DNA for the CDR3 is TGTGCCAGCAGCTTAGCGATTCCCTTACTAGCGGGCGCCTACGAGCAGTACTTC.

This chain uses TRBV6-5 with TRBJ2-7, with TRBD1 identical over 9 bases. The J segment lost 3 bases and the V segment lost 5 bases, leaving 8 bases of the junction unmatched. The CDR3 sequence is 15 residues long. The germline V gene encodes CDR1 MNHEY and CDR2 SVGAGI. The chain's CDR3 is CASSPTGTGIYEQYF. CDR3 sequence (DNA): TGTGCCAGCAGTCCTACCGGGACAGGGATCTACGAGCAGTACTTC.

This clone was counted between two and nine times. The rearrangement joins TRBV9 to TRBJ1-4; 7 nucleotides align to TRBD1. In germline, CDR1 is SGDLS, CDR2 YYNGEE. The CDR3 consists of 15 residues. Losses at the gene ends were 3 bases for V and 6 bases for J; bases not matched to a gene: 8. The chain's CDR3 is CASSGPTGAHEKLFF. CDR3 in DNA: TGTGCCAGCAGCGGCCCTACAGGGGCCCATGAAAAACTGTTTTTT.

This clone was detected a few times. Other DNA sequences in the same sample also yield this CDR3. V and J are TRBV18 and TRBJ2-1; 9 bases are a match to TRBD1. Germline loops: CDR1 KGHSH, CDR2 LQKENI. Trimming at V came to 3 bases and at J to 5 bases, leaving 5 bases not matched to a gene. The CDR3 contains 15 residues. CDR3 DNA sequence: TGTGCCAGCTCACCCCCGGGACAGGGTGACAATGAGCAGTTCTTC. Amino acid sequence: CASSPPGQGDNEQFF.

The chain recombines TRBV9 with TRBJ2-5, with D possibly TRBD2 on 5 matching bases. CDR1 is SGDLS, CDR2 YYNGEE, per germline. V was clipped by 0 bases and J by 7 bases, with 13 bases between them. This CDR3 spans 14 amino acids. For the CDR3, the DNA is TGTGCCAGCAGCGTAGGAACTAGTCTGGGGACCCAGTACTTC. The encoded protein is CASSVGTSLGTQYF.

The chain uses TRBV30 and TRBJ2-1, with TRBD1 matching 7 bases. The V gene's germline CDR1 is GTSNPN and CDR2 SVGIG (reference sequence). V gave up 4 bases and J gave up 10 bases; unmatched junction bases: 13. This CDR3 region has 14 residues. Written as DNA, the CDR3 is TGTGCCTGGAAGCGGTCGACAGGGTCCGGAGAGCAGTTCTTC. Amino acids: CAWKRSTGSGEQFF. Filled out from reference TRBV30 and TRBJ2-1, the complete variable domain reads SQTIHQWPATLVQPVGSPLSLECTVEGTSNPNLYWYRQAAGRGLQLLFYSVGIGQISSEVPQNLSASRPQDRQFILSSKKLLLSDSGFYLCAWKRSTGSGEQFFGPGTRLTVL.

In its sample, this clone was seen a few times. This chain joins TRBV9 and TRBJ2-5; D is uncertain. This CDR3 is built from 13 residues. Germline lookup yields CDR1 SGDLS and CDR2 YYNGEE. V dropped 3 bases and J dropped 2 bases, with 8 bases sitting between them. The CDR3 loop is CASSELPQETQYF. The CDR3 bases are TGTGCCAGCAGCGAACTCCCGCAAGAGACCCAGTACTTC.

The chain combines TRBV6-5 with TRBJ2-3; possibly TRBD1 for D (5 bases). This CDR3 is built from 15 residues. The V gene's germline CDR1 is MNHEY and CDR2 SVGAGI. The V and J ends lost 0 bases and 2 bases respectively, with 9 bases between them. The CDR3 loop is CASSYSTDFTDTQYF. The CDR3, as DNA: TGTGCCAGCAGTTACTCGACAGACTTCACAGATACGCAGTATTTT.

J is TRBJ2-3 and V is TRBV10-3, with 7 bases fitting TRBD1. This CDR3 has 14 amino acids. J lost 1 base, V lost 6 bases, and 4 bases had no gene match. Germline V CDR1 and CDR2: ENHRY, SYGVKD. The CDR3 DNA reads as TGTGCCATCAGGACCGGGACAGGCACAGATACGCAGTATTTT. Translated: CAIRTGTGTDTQYF.

The V gene is TRBV7-2, the J gene TRBJ2-1; possibly TRBD1 for D (7 bases). CDR1 is SGHTA, CDR2 FQGNSA, per germline. This CDR3 comprises 17 residues. V was trimmed by 5 bases and J by 4 bases, leaving 21 bases between them. DNA for the CDR3: TGTGCCAGCAGCCCCCCTCGGGGGACAGCGCTATACAATGAGCAGTTCTTC. This translates into CASSPPRGTALYNEQFF.

The chain combines TRBV7-2 with TRBJ1-3; 8 bases align to TRBD1. Germline-derived CDR1 and CDR2 are SGHTA and FQGNSA. This CDR3 comprises 14 residues. With V trimmed by 2 bases and J by 8 bases, 5 bases remained unmatched. This CDR3 reads CASSLRTGPDTIYF. The CDR3 DNA sequence: TGTGCCAGCAGCTTAAGGACAGGGCCCGACACCATATATTTT.

This clone has more than one count but fewer than ten. The chain links TRBV21-1 to TRBJ2-3; the table assigns TRBD2, which was not confirmed against the DNA. TRBV21-1 is recorded as a pseudogene. This CDR3 contains 13 residues. CDR3 protein: CATRRSPTDTQYF. The CDR3 DNA sequence: TGTGCCACCAGAAGGAGTCCCACAGATACGCAGTATTTT.

The chain couples TRBV28 to TRBJ2-7; tentative D call: TRBD2 (5 bases). The V gene's germline CDR1 is MDHEN and CDR2 SYDVKM. The V and J ends lost 5 bases and 4 bases respectively, with 15 bases between them. The CDR3 totals 14 residues. The CDR3 region has the DNA TGTGCCAGCAGTATACCGGGCGGCGGGTACGAGCAGTACTTC. Translated, it gives CASSIPGGGYEQYF.

The chain carries TRBV5-4 and TRBJ1-6; 8 bases are shared with TRBD1. The CDR3 extends over 13 amino acids. In germline, CDR1 is SGHNT, CDR2 YYREEE (reference sequence). The trim removed 5 bases at V and 6 bases at J, leaving 1 base unmatched. The CDR3 bases are TGTGCCAGCAGTGGACAGGGTAATTCACCCCTCCACTTT. Protein product: CASSGQGNSPLHF.

This clone was counted between two and nine times. The chain couples TRBV10-3 to TRBJ1-5; D perhaps matches TRBD1 (5 bases). The CDR3 length is 15 residues. The V and J ends lost 2 bases and 0 bases respectively, with 8 bases between them. The germline CDR1 and CDR2 sequences are ENHRY and SYGVKD. CDR3 nucleotides: TGTGCCATCAGTGAGGGCAGGGTTAGCAATCAGCCCCAGCATTTT. Its protein is CAISEGRVSNQPQHF.

The chain carries TRBV19 and TRBJ2-1, with TRBD1 matching over 7 bases. Losses at the gene ends were 5 bases for V and 4 bases for J; bases not matched to a gene: 8. Germline CDR1 LNHDA, CDR2 SQIVND (reference sequence). This CDR3 comprises 15 residues. CDR3 sequence: CASSPGPGGYNEQFF. The CDR3 DNA follows: TGTGCCAGTAGTCCAGGTCCAGGGGGATACAATGAGCAGTTCTTC.

The CDR3 region is CASSPAAGLHKNIQYF. CDR3 in DNA: TGTGCCAGCTCACCAGCAGCGGGACTCCACAAAAACATTCAGTACTTC. This chain joins TRBV18 and TRBJ2-4, with TRBD2 identical over 7 bases. The germline CDR1 and CDR2 sequences are KGHSH and LQKENI. The CDR3 consists of 16 residues. Trimming removed 2 bases from V and 3 bases from J; junction bases left unmatched: 7.

J is TRBJ1-5 and V is TRBV4-1; 8 nucleotides match TRBD1. The junction had 3 bases not matched to a gene; V was cut back by 2 bases and J by 0 bases. The germline V gene has CDR1 MGHRA and CDR2 YSYEKL. The CDR3 sequence is 16 residues long. Here the CDR3 reads CASSQPDRDSNQPQHF. For the CDR3, the DNA is TGCGCCAGCAGCCAACCGGACAGGGATAGCAATCAGCCCCAGCATTTT.

This chain joins TRBV19 and TRBJ2-3, with TRBD2 identical over 9 bases. The CDR3 is 14 amino acids. Trimming removed 4 bases from V and 4 bases from J; junction bases left unmatched: 3. Germline CDR1 is LNHDA and CDR2 is SQIVND (reference sequence). The DNA for the CDR3 is TGTGCCAGTAGTAGCGGGAGGGACTCAGATACGCAGTATTTT. This sequence encodes CASSSGRDSDTQYF.

The chain is built from TRBV27 and TRBJ2-1, with 8 bases aligning to TRBD2. The CDR3 is 16 amino acids. From germline, CDR1 is MNHEY and CDR2 SMNVEV (reference sequence). V shed 0 bases and J 7 bases; nucleotides not matched to a gene: 8. In nucleotides, the CDR3 is TGTGCCAGCAGTTTATCTCAAGCGGGAGTAAGGAATGAGCAGTTCTTC. This gives the protein CASSLSQAGVRNEQFF.

V gene TRBV30 combines with J gene TRBJ2-6, with 10 bases that match TRBD1. After removal of 1 base from V and 5 bases from J, the junction contained 8 bases not matched to a gene. There are 17 residues in the CDR3. Germline V gene data show CDR1 as GTSNPN and CDR2 as SVGIG (reference sequence). The CDR3 region is CAWSGGGQGIRANVLTF. The CDR3 nucleotides are TGTGCCTGGAGTGGCGGGGGACAGGGGATCAGGGCCAACGTCCTGACTTTC.

The chain combines TRBV12-5 with TRBJ2-3, with D unclear. CDR3 length: 12 residues. Germline CDR1 is LGHNT and CDR2 is FRNRAP. V was clipped by 4 bases and J by 6 bases, with 8 bases between them. The DNA of the CDR3 is TGTGCTAGTGGTTCGAGACTGGATACGCAGTATTTT. It yields the protein CASGSRLDTQYF.

Only a few counts were recorded for this clone. The chain couples TRBV29-1 to TRBJ2-7, with unresolved D. V gave up 6 bases and J gave up 2 bases, with 11 bases separating them. CDR1 and CDR2 from the germline V gene are SQVTM and ANQGSEA. CDR3 length: 12 residues. CDR3 bases: TGCAGCGTGGCAGTCACCCCCTACGAGCAGTACTTC. As protein: CSVAVTPYEQYF.